Listed here are 20 T cell receptor beta chains from one sample, sequenced in a study of T cells in Graves' hyperthyroidism and ophthalmopathy (dated by TCRdb to the late 2010s). The library was produced with multiplex PCR. Sequencing used an Illumina HiSeq 2000. The TCR beta CDR3 regions were amplified from the RNA transcripts. The first round of RT-PCR for the TCR CDR3 was performed with the HTBI primer set and the Qiagen OneStep RT-PCR kit. TCRdb reprocessed the public reads (quality trimming at Q25 with fastp, clone calling with MiXCR) and kept in-frame beta chains. Each entry is one CDR3 protein sequence, shown with its most common DNA and genes. Counted in this sample were 550,000 to 700,000 distinct CDR3 sequences; 35% to 55% of them appeared once. The ten top clones hold 15% to 20% of the sample. Sequencing was carried out using peripheral blood or thyroid tissue (not recorded which). These receptors originate from an adult woman with Graves' disease, either hyperthyroidism or ophthalmopathy (not recorded which).

This clonotype was found many times. The rearrangement uses TRBV7-2 and TRBJ1-1, with 7 bases lining up with TRBD1. Germline CDR1 is SGHTA and CDR2 is FQGNSA. Losses at the gene ends were 1 base for V and 7 bases for J; bases not matched to a gene: 3. This CDR3 has 13 residues. The DNA for the CDR3 is TGTGCCAGCAGCTTAGGGACAGGCAATGAAGCTTTCTTT. Protein: CASSLGTGNEAFF.

This clonotype was counted ten times or more. This chain connects TRBV7-8 to TRBJ2-7, with TRBD2 matching over 15 bases. Trimming took 5 bases from V and 6 from J; bases not matched to a gene: 14. Looked up from germline, CDR1 is SGHVS and CDR2 is FQNEAQ. This CDR3 is built from 18 residues. The CDR3 protein is CASSRGTSGGRTSREQYF. DNA for the CDR3: TGTGCCAGCAGCCGCGGGACTAGCGGGGGGCGAACTTCTCGCGAGCAGTACTTC.

This clonotype showed up many times. The J gene is TRBJ2-7, the V gene TRBV2, with 12 bases aligning to TRBD2. Trimming at V came to 7 bases and at J to 2 bases, leaving 3 bases not matched to a gene. Germline CDR1 SNHLY, CDR2 FYNNEI. This CDR3 has 14 amino acids. The CDR3 nucleotides are TGTGCCAGCAACCGACTAGCGGGAGCCTACGAGCAGTACTTC. Translated: CASNRLAGAYEQYF. Full variable domain (outside the CDR3, taken from reference TRBV2 and TRBJ2-7): EPEVTQTPSHQVTQMGQEVILRCVPISNHLYFYWYRQILGQKVEFLVSFYNNEISEKSEIFDDQFSVERPDGSNFTLKIRSTKLEDSAMYFCASNRLAGAYEQYFGPGTRLTVT.

This clonotype was found many times. CDR3 sequence reads: CASSVSSGRASETQYF. The CDR3 coding sequence is TGTGCCAGCAGCGTTTCAAGCGGGAGGGCCAGCGAGACCCAGTACTTC. The V and J genes are TRBV9 and TRBJ2-5; 10 nucleotides agree with TRBD2. With 2 bases clipped from V and 5 bases from J, the junction kept 9 bases outside the gene matches. CDR1 is SGDLS and CDR2 is YYNGEE in the germline V gene. The CDR3 is 16 residues long.

This clonotype was picked up many times. V and J are TRBV2 and TRBJ1-6, with D maybe TRBD1 (6 bases). The CDR3 runs to 14 residues. CDR1 SNHLY and CDR2 FYNNEI come from the germline V gene. V was cut by 11 bases and J by 13 bases, with 24 bases left in between. In DNA form, the CDR3 reads TGTGCCGTACAAAAGGACCGGACAGCGCTTCCCCTCCACTTT. Translated, it gives CAVQKDRTALPLHF.

This clonotype was seen many times. This chain joins TRBV10-3 and TRBJ2-7; 7 nucleotides match TRBD2. The CDR3 length is 16 residues. Germline values: CDR1 ENHRY, CDR2 SYGVKD. V dropped 5 bases and J dropped 4; count of bases not matched to a gene: 14. For the CDR3, the DNA is TGTGCCATCAGTCCCCGTGGGCGGGAGAATCAATACGAGCAGTACTTC. It is translated as CAISPRGRENQYEQYF.

The chain recombines TRBV5-1 with TRBJ1-1; 8 bases line up with TRBD1. The CDR3 covers 19 residues. Losses at the gene ends were 7 bases for V and 5 bases for J; bases not matched to a gene: 25. From germline, CDR1 is SGHRS and CDR2 YFSETQ. This CDR3 reads CASQFTAPGGPRKGTEAFF. The CDR3 DNA follows: TGCGCCAGCCAGTTTACCGCACCAGGGGGCCCTCGGAAGGGAACTGAAGCTTTCTTT.

The CDR3 DNA sequence: TGTGCCATCAGTGAGGAGGGGGGCTACGAGCAGTACTTC. The encoded protein is CAISEEGGYEQYF. The rearrangement links TRBV10-3 to TRBJ2-7; D might be TRBD1 or TRBD2, each matching 6 bases. Trimming pared 2 bases from V and 3 bases from J, leaving 8 bases between. The CDR3 is 13 residues long. CDR1 ENHRY and CDR2 SYGVKD come from the germline V gene.

This clonotype has at least ten counts. The V gene is TRBV7-3, the J gene TRBJ2-2, with a possible D match to TRBD2 (5 bases). Trimming removed 3 bases at V and 4 bases at J, with 21 bases between. Germline V gene data show CDR1 as SGHTA and CDR2 as FQGTGA. The CDR3 runs 18 residues. CDR3 loop: CASSLSMRAPRFTGELFF. CDR3 bases: TGTGCCAGCAGCTTGTCTATGAGGGCTCCTCGTTTCACCGGGGAGCTGTTTTTT. Using reference TRBV7-3 and TRBJ2-2 for the parts outside the CDR3, the full variable domain is GAGVSQTPSNKVTEKGKYVELRCDPISGHTALYWYRQSLGQGPEFLIYFQGTGAADDSGLPNDRFFAVRPEGSVSTLKIQRTERGDSAVYLCASSLSMRAPRFTGELFFGEGSRLTVL.

The chain's CDR3 is CAISGSAGVGTEAFF. CDR3 nucleotide sequence: TGTGCCATCAGTGGGTCGGCAGGGGTTGGGACTGAAGCTTTCTTT. The chain recombines TRBV10-3 with TRBJ1-1; D is perhaps TRBD1 (6 bases). The germline V and J ends were trimmed by 4 bases and 5 bases, with 17 bases remaining between them. CDR1 and CDR2 from the germline V gene are ENHRY and SYGVKD. The CDR3 length is 15 residues.

V usage is TRBV7-2 and J usage is TRBJ2-7; D gene unclear. CDR1 SGHTA and CDR2 FQGNSA come from the germline V gene. The CDR3 loop spans 15 amino acids. V lost 1 base to trimming and J lost 2 bases, with 12 bases between them. CDR3 DNA: TGTGCCAGCAGCTTAGATCGGGTGACTGCCTACGAGCAGTACTTC. Protein product: CASSLDRVTAYEQYF.

This clonotype came up many times. The chain uses TRBV10-3 and TRBJ2-7; D may correspond to TRBD1 or TRBD2 (5 bases each). Trimming removed 4 bases at V and 0 bases at J, with 10 bases between. The germline gives CDR1 ENHRY, CDR2 SYGVKD. The CDR3 is 14 residues long. CDR3 coding DNA: TGTGCCATCAGTGTCGGGACCGCCTCCTACGAGCAGTACTTC. This sequence encodes CAISVGTASYEQYF.

There are many counts of this clonotype. The V call is TRBV20-1, the J call TRBJ1-3; TRBD1 matches at 9 bases. The J segment lost 5 bases and the V segment lost 4 bases, leaving 15 bases of the junction unmatched. Germline-derived CDR1 and CDR2 are DFQATT and SNEGSKA (reference sequence). This CDR3 has 17 residues. CDR3 in amino acids: CSATPGQGVGGRNTIYF. The CDR3 DNA sequence: TGCAGTGCTACTCCGGGACAGGGCGTCGGTGGAAGAAACACCATATATTTT.

This chain joins TRBV9 and TRBJ1-1; the D gene is possibly TRBD1 (5 bases). The CDR3 is 18 amino acids. Trimming cost V 7 bases and J 0 bases, with 25 bases left between them. Germline loops: CDR1 SGDLS, CDR2 YYNGEE. CDR3 region: CASSGPVFGYEVNTEAFF. The CDR3 DNA is TGTGCCAGCTCAGGGCCGGTTTTCGGGTACGAAGTGAACACTGAAGCTTTCTTT.

This clonotype has a count of ten or more. The rearrangement links TRBV6-1 to TRBJ1-1, with D possibly matching TRBD1 (6 bases). Germline CDR1 MNHNS, CDR2 SASEGT. Deletions cut 7 bases from V and 0 bases from J, with 12 bases between. This CDR3 has 14 amino acids. Written as DNA, the CDR3 is TGTGCCAGCACAGGGGTAAACATGAACACTGAAGCTTTCTTT. Protein product: CASTGVNMNTEAFF.

The chain uses TRBV4-2 and TRBJ2-5, with 8 positions matching TRBD1. This CDR3 is built from 12 residues. Looked up from germline, CDR1 is LGHNA and CDR2 is YNFKEQ. The V gene end was trimmed by 3 bases and the J gene end by 10 bases; junction bases not matched to a gene: 4. The CDR3 bases are TGTGCCAGCAGCCAGGGACAGGAGTACCAGTACTTC. It specifies CASSQGQEYQYF.

The table lists this clonotype with many counts. CDR3 loop: CACPSTDYQETQYF. In DNA, the CDR3 is TGTGCCTGCCCGTCCACGGATTACCAAGAGACCCAGTACTTC. The chain combines TRBV30 with TRBJ2-5, with D uncertain. Germline loops: CDR1 GTSNPN, CDR2 SVGIG (reference sequence). Trimming left V 6 bases short and J 0 bases short, with 14 bases between. The CDR3 has 14 amino acids.

This clonotype was counted between two and nine times. The genes are TRBV30 and TRBJ2-7; tentatively, D is TRBD1 (6 bases). The CDR3 is 13 amino acids. V was clipped by 0 bases and J by 4 bases, with 10 bases between them. Per the germline V gene, CDR1 is GTSNPN and CDR2 is SVGIG (reference sequence). CDR3 residues: CAWSVGTKYEQYF. CDR3 in DNA: TGTGCCTGGAGTGTCGGGACAAAGTACGAGCAGTACTTC.

The chain recombines TRBV7-9 with TRBJ2-7; the match to TRBD1 covers 9 bases. V was clipped by 5 bases and J by 3 bases; unmatched bases: 11. The CDR3 loop spans 16 amino acids. Germline V gene data show CDR1 as SEHNR and CDR2 as FQNEAQ (reference sequence). CDR3 sequence (DNA): TGTGCCAGCAGCCAGGCTATAGCGACAGGGGGCTACGAGCAGTACTTC. This translates into CASSQAIATGGYEQYF.

Remarks on this clonotype: A much larger clone lies a single base off, so this may be a read error. The chain has TRBV10-3 and TRBJ1-2, with a possible D match to TRBD1 (5 bases). Germline lookup yields CDR1 ENHRY and CDR2 SYGVKD. Trimming stripped 5 bases from V and 8 bases from J, with 15 bases between. This CDR3 contains 13 residues. As DNA, the CDR3 is TGTGCCATCAGTTTTCTGACAGTCGGAGGCTACACCTTC. It codes for CAISFLTVGGYTF.